This T cell receptor (beta chain) was observed in a study of blood T cell repertoires in COVID-19. Germline values: CDR1 MNHNS, CDR2 SASEGT. This CDR3 comprises 15 residues. With 2 bases clipped from V and 6 bases from J, the junction kept 6 bases outside the gene matches. Sequencing used immunoSEQ multiplex PCR; TCRdb keeps in-frame clones, though not all of them. The table shows under 70,000 clones, with more than 75% occurring only once. Material: PBMCs or T cells enriched from blood (not recorded which). This chain joins TRBV6-1 and TRBJ2-1, with 8 bases matching TRBD1. The sequence was collected from a woman aged 40 to 50 who had recovered from COVID-19. The CDR3 DNA is TGTGCCAGCAGTGAAATTAGGCAGGGGGCCAATGAGCAGTTCTTC. Protein product: CASSEIRQGANEQFF.